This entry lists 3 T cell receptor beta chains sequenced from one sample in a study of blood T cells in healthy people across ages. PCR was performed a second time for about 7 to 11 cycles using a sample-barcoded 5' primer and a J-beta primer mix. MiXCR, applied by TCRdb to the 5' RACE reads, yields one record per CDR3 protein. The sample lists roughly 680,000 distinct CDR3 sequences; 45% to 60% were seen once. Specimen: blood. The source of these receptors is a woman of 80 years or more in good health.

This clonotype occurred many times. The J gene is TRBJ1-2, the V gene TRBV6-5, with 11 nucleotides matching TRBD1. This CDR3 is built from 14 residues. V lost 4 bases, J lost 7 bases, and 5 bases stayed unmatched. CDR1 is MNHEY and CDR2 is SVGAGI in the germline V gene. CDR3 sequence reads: CASSWTGGGSGYTF. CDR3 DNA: TGTGCCAGCAGTTGGACAGGGGGCGGGTCTGGCTACACCTTC.

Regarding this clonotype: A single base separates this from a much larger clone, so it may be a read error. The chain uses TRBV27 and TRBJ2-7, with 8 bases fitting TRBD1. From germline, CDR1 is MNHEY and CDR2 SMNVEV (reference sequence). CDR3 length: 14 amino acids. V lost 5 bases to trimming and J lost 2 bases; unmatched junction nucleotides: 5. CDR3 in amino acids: CASSLNRGAYEQYF. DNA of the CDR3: TGTGCCAGCAGTCTTAACAGGGGGGCCTACGAGCAGTACTTC.

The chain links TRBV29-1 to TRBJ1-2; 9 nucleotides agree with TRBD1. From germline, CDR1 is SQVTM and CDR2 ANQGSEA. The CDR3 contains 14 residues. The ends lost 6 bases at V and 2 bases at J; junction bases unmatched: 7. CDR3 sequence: CSVQGARGNYGYTF. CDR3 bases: TGCAGCGTACAGGGGGCGCGAGGGAACTATGGCTACACCTTC.